These T cell receptor beta chains were read from a single sample in a study of T cell responses to AZD1222 COVID-19 vaccine. This table comes from immunoSEQ multiplex PCR, and its TCRdb copy is limited to in-frame clones, with some not included. There are around 100,000 clones in the sample; more than 70% occur only once, and 19% lies in the top ten. The starting material was peripheral blood, obtained on day 0 of AZD1222 vaccination. The receptors here all came from an adult in good health. CDR3s include the opening cysteine and the closing phenylalanine or tryptophan. Each record gives: D gene, J gene, V gene, clone size, CDR3 DNA, CDR3 protein. A D gene is named only where the DNA matches it firmly. Clone size is given for some rows only: seen once, a few or many times, or a class if the clone is expanded.

d_call: -; j_call: TRBJ2-3; v_call: TRBV9; clone_size: once; cdr3_nt: TGTGCCAGCAGCGCGAGCGGAGGGGGGGATACGCAGTATTTT; cdr3_aa: CASSASGGGDTQYF
d_call: -; j_call: TRBJ2-1; v_call: TRBV19; clone_size: -; cdr3_nt: TGTGCCAGTAGTACCCGCCGTGAGCAGTTCTTC; cdr3_aa: CASSTRREQFF
d_call: TRBD2; j_call: TRBJ2-7; v_call: TRBV6-2/TRBV6-3; clone_size: -; cdr3_nt: TGTGCCAGCAGTTTGACTAGCGGGGGGGCCCCCTACTCCGAGCAGTACTTC; cdr3_aa: CASSLTSGGAPYSEQYF
d_call: -; j_call: TRBJ2-3; v_call: TRBV7-2; clone_size: -; cdr3_nt: TGTGCCAGCAGCCCCTGGGGATCTAGCACAGATACGCAGTATTTT; cdr3_aa: CASSPWGSSTDTQYF
d_call: TRBD1; j_call: TRBJ1-4; v_call: TRBV28; clone_size: once; cdr3_nt: TGTGCCAGCCTGGGGGACAGGGGGCATGAAAAACTGTTTTTT; cdr3_aa: CASLGDRGHEKLFF
d_call: TRBD2; j_call: TRBJ2-3; v_call: TRBV7-2; clone_size: -; cdr3_nt: TGTGCCAGCAGCTACTTAGCGGGGGCCACAGATACGCAGTATTTT; cdr3_aa: CASSYLAGATDTQYF
d_call: TRBD1; j_call: TRBJ2-3; v_call: TRBV7-2; clone_size: -; cdr3_nt: TGTGCCAGCAGCTTTGAGGGGGCCCGCACAGATACGCAGTATTTT; cdr3_aa: CASSFEGARTDTQYF
d_call: -; j_call: TRBJ1-2; v_call: TRBV2; clone_size: -; cdr3_nt: TGTGCCAGCAGTGGAGCGGGCGGGAGCTATGGCTACACCTTC; cdr3_aa: CASSGAGGSYGYTF
d_call: -; j_call: TRBJ2-7; v_call: TRBV12-3/TRBV12-4; clone_size: -; cdr3_nt: TGTGCCAGCAGTTTGACGGGGGAGCAGTACTTC; cdr3_aa: CASSLTGEQYF
d_call: -; j_call: TRBJ1-3; v_call: TRBV7-2; clone_size: -; cdr3_nt: TGTGCCAGCAGCTTATTTACAGGCCCCTCTGGAAACACCATATATTTT; cdr3_aa: CASSLFTGPSGNTIYF
d_call: -; j_call: TRBJ1-1; v_call: TRBV20-1; clone_size: -; cdr3_nt: TGCAGTGCTAGAGATGGCCCTGAAGCTTTCTTT; cdr3_aa: CSARDGPEAFF
d_call: TRBD2; j_call: TRBJ2-7; v_call: TRBV6-2/TRBV6-3; clone_size: -; cdr3_nt: TGTGCCAGCAGTTTTAGGGGACTAACAAAATTGGAGCAGTACTTC; cdr3_aa: CASSFRGLTKLEQYF
d_call: -; j_call: TRBJ2-7; v_call: TRBV29-1; clone_size: -; cdr3_nt: TGCAGCCACACTAGGCTCGAGCAGTACTTC; cdr3_aa: CSHTRLEQYF
d_call: -; j_call: TRBJ2-2; v_call: TRBV7-9; clone_size: few; cdr3_nt: TGTGCCAGCAGCTTAGACAGGGCCCACACCGGGGAGCTGTTTTTT; cdr3_aa: CASSLDRAHTGELFF
d_call: -; j_call: TRBJ1-6; v_call: TRBV11-2; clone_size: -; cdr3_nt: TGTGCCAGCAGCTTCGGGGGTAGTTCACCCCTCCACTTT; cdr3_aa: CASSFGGSSPLHF
d_call: -; j_call: TRBJ1-2; v_call: TRBV12-3/TRBV12-4; clone_size: -; cdr3_nt: TGTGCCAGCAGTTTAGAAGACTATGGCTACACCTTC; cdr3_aa: CASSLEDYGYTF
d_call: -; j_call: TRBJ2-7; v_call: TRBV21-1; clone_size: -; cdr3_nt: TGTGCCAGCAGCAATCAGGACAGTCCTGCAAAACGATGCGAGCAGTACTTC; cdr3_aa: CASSNQDSPAKRCEQYF
d_call: TRBD1; j_call: TRBJ1-2; v_call: TRBV5-4; clone_size: -; cdr3_nt: TGTGCCAGCAGTATGGACAGGGGGATCTATGGCTACACCTTC; cdr3_aa: CASSMDRGIYGYTF
d_call: -; j_call: TRBJ1-2; v_call: TRBV5-8; clone_size: -; cdr3_nt: TGTGCCAGCAGCTTGGGCCAGGGTAACTATGGCTACACCTTC; cdr3_aa: CASSLGQGNYGYTF
d_call: -; j_call: TRBJ1-4; v_call: TRBV4-2; clone_size: -; cdr3_nt: TGTGCCAGCAGCCAAAGTCCGGACAAGCGCCCTAATGAAAAACTGTTTTTT; cdr3_aa: CASSQSPDKRPNEKLFF
d_call: -; j_call: TRBJ1-1; v_call: TRBV11-2; clone_size: -; cdr3_nt: TGTGCCAGCAGCTTAGGGCAGGCCACTGAAGCTTTCTTT; cdr3_aa: CASSLGQATEAFF
d_call: -; j_call: TRBJ1-1; v_call: TRBV25-1; clone_size: once; cdr3_nt: TGTGCCAGCAGGGAGCAGGGGGAAGCTTTCTTT; cdr3_aa: CASREQGEAFF
d_call: -; j_call: TRBJ2-7; v_call: TRBV6-4; clone_size: -; cdr3_nt: TGTGCCAGCAGGGCAGGTCGCGAGCAGTACTTC; cdr3_aa: CASRAGREQYF
d_call: -; j_call: TRBJ2-1; v_call: TRBV7-9; clone_size: -; cdr3_nt: TGTGCCAGCAGCTCCCCCTTGAATGAGCAGTTCTTC; cdr3_aa: CASSSPLNEQFF
d_call: TRBD2; j_call: TRBJ2-3; v_call: TRBV6-2/TRBV6-3; clone_size: -; cdr3_nt: TGTGCCAGCAGTGACAAAGCGGGGGCAACAGATACGCAGTATTTT; cdr3_aa: CASSDKAGATDTQYF
d_call: -; j_call: TRBJ1-2; v_call: TRBV5-8; clone_size: -; cdr3_nt: TGTGCCAGCAGCCCCCGGTCCCGTCGGCTATGGCCCACCTTC; cdr3_aa: CASSPRSRRLWPTF